Sequencing of this TCR beta chain was carried out in a study of beta chain features in type 1 diabetes (dated by TCRdb to 2016 to 2019). As for the study more broadly: Mean age, gender distribution, total cell number and subset yield did not differ between patients and healthy donors. Across all samples, fewer than 110,000,000 sorted cells were examined, and cell number per subset correlated strongly with RNA yield. The study compared the TCRB repertoires of sorted circulating CD4+ T cell subsets in recently diagnosed type 1 diabetes patients with those in matched healthy donors. Naive and central memory subsets were obtained from all 30 or so donors, but regulatory and stem cell-like memory subsets were isolated from only 8 patients and 8 healthy donors. Results the study describes overall, beyond this receptor: Only small numbers of individuals were included in the HLA sub-analyses, which left unresolved whether HLA type had any influence on TCRB rearrangement. Naive, central memory and regulatory TCRB repertoires appeared to be more similar among patients than among healthy donors. At VDJ recombination sites, patients with type 1 diabetes made fewer insertions and deleted more nucleotides, a pattern implying thymic rearrangement abnormalities. A moderate but significant shortening of TCRB CDR3 length was observed in type 1 diabetes patients in all four CD4+ subsets. Because cDNA was sequenced instead of genomic DNA, activated cells with high expression could be over-represented, although the groups did not differ in activation or CD3 levels. Shorter templates might have been favored by PCR, but patient and control samples were amplified and corrected together, so both groups would have been affected equally by any skew.

A single peripheral blood draw of about 116 mL on average was collected from each donor into heparinised tubes. A BD FACSAria II was used to sort naive, central memory, regulatory and stem cell-like memory CD4+ T cells with a panel that included CD45RO, CCR7, CD25, CD127, CD95 and CD27. A purity above 95% was achieved for all sorted populations. PBMCs were isolated immediately by Lymphoprep density gradient centrifugation and stained directly without culture. So that batch effects would be minimized, each experiment stained and sorted samples in pairs, pairing one healthy donor with one patient. V is clipped by 8 bases and J by 5 bases, and the sequence between their germline boundaries is 10 bases long. The CDR3 sequence holds 11 residues, the cysteine and phenylalanine included. Only the CDR3 part of the read is kept: 33 bases, read in frame from the first base. In the germline V gene (reference sequence), CDR1 corresponds to GTSNPN and CDR2 to SVGIG.

This clone has at least ten counts. Its antigen is still unknown. Base qualities are missing; no much larger clone stands one base away. The entire isolated RNA was reverse transcribed using the High Capacity cDNA Reverse Transcription Kit, and thus expressed TCRB transcripts were sequenced. Deep immunoSEQ sequencing was applied to naive, central memory and regulatory T cell samples, giving an average of roughly 3.5 million total reads per sample. After sorted cells were lysed in RLT buffer, RNA was extracted with DNase-treated RNeasy Micro or Mini kits, with the choice depending on cell number. To prevent cross-contamination, every cell subset was processed on its own, while patient and healthy donor samples were processed together. The immunoSEQ multiplex PCR was used to amplify TCRB sequences from cDNA, yielding 87-bp fragments that span the CDR3 region. Sequencing of the amplicons was performed on the Illumina HiSeq platform. In the original analysis: PCR bias was computationally corrected using synthetic template baselines, reads within Hamming distance 2 were collapsed, and singletons that could not be merged were discarded. Reads were aligned to IMGT to assign V, D and J genes, CDR3 length, and insertions or deletions at six rearrangement sites. Clonotype counts were normalized to sorted cell number within each subset before computing true diversity and Gini coefficients with the tcR R package. The overlap coefficient, calculated on TCRB nucleotide sequences, was used to quantify repertoire sharing. The source is immuneACCESS, and TCRdb retained only in-frame sequences with V and J called. Part of the clones is not carried over; for the studies checked, unresolved V genes explain less than half of this, and the remainder is unexplained. V and J calls and clone size are those listed in that table; D and trimming were worked out from the DNA. In all, the sample holds roughly 130,000 clones, and 9.2% of those were seen once. Jointly, the top ten make up 0.68% of the sample.

The receptor comes from a man aged 18 to 35 in good health. The sequence joins TRBV30 to TRBJ1-5, with the D gene uncertain. The sequenced material came from central memory CD4+ T cells from blood. The CDR3 loop reads CAGGKDQPQHF. The nucleotides read TGTGCCGGCGGGAAAGATCAGCCCCAGCATTTT.